A single sample gave rise to the 30 T cell receptor beta chains below, sequenced in a study of T cell responses to AZD1222 COVID-19 vaccine. TCRdb's table, derived via immunoSEQ multiplex PCR, lists solely in-frame clones and lacks some. Here the sample spans around 160,000 clones, more than 75% being singletons. The sequences come from peripheral blood, collected on day 0 of MenACWY control vaccination. The receptors derive from an adult in good health.

The rearrangement joins TRBV12-5 to TRBJ1-5, with D perhaps TRBD1 (5 bases). Germline values: CDR1 LGHNT, CDR2 FRNRAP. With 7 bases removed from V and 5 bases from J, the gap between germline ends came to 9 bases. The CDR3 is made up of 12 amino acids. The CDR3 DNA sequence: TGTGCTAGTGCCATGGGGGATCAGCCCCAGCATTTT. Its translation is CASAMGDQPQHF.

The gene calls are TRBV3-1 (or the pseudogene TRBV3-2) and TRBJ2-5, with a possible D match to TRBD2 (6 bases). Trimming cost V 1 base and J 5 bases, with 14 bases left between them. The CDR3 is made up of 15 amino acids. Germline CDR1 is LGHDT and CDR2 is YNNKEL (reference sequence). CDR3 sequence (DNA): TGTGCCAGCAGCCAAGCAGCGGGTGCCCAGGAGACCCAGTACTTC. Amino acids: CASSQAAGAQETQYF.

Notes on this clone: Compared with germline, one end of the junction differs, possibly owing to a read error. The chain is built from TRBV4-1 and TRBJ2-1, with 8 bases matching TRBD2. The germline V gene encodes CDR1 MGHRA and CDR2 YSYEKL. The CDR3 has 17 residues. The CDR3 nucleotides are TGCGCCAGCAACCAAGATCCGGCGGGGGGTATAAGGCATGAGCAGTTCTTC. Protein product: CASNQDPAGGIRHEQFF.

In DNA form, the CDR3 reads TGTGCCAGCAGTTTCGTATCGCACGGGGAGCTGTTTTTT. Amino acids: CASSFVSHGELFF. This chain connects TRBV12-3 or TRBV12-4 to TRBJ2-2; D is unclear. Trimming removed 3 bases at V and 7 bases at J, with 9 bases between. The CDR3 runs 13 residues.

CDR3 nucleotides: TGTGCCGGGGGGACAGAAATCTACGAGCAGTACTTC. Protein product: CAGGTEIYEQYF. This sequence joins TRBV6-5 and TRBJ2-7, with D perhaps TRBD1 (7 bases). Between the trimmed V and J ends, which lost 11 bases and 3 bases, there was a span of 14 bases. The germline gives CDR1 MNHEY, CDR2 SVGAGI. The CDR3 is made up of 12 amino acids.

J is TRBJ1-3 and V is TRBV15, with D possibly TRBD1 on 5 matching bases. In germline, CDR1 is LNHNV, CDR2 YYDKDF (reference sequence). The CDR3 extends over 14 amino acids. Trimming removed 6 bases at V and 0 bases at J, with 9 bases between. This CDR3 reads CATSPRGSGNTIYF. DNA of the CDR3: TGTGCCACCAGTCCGAGGGGCTCTGGAAACACCATATATTTT.

The chain joins TRBV7-9 to TRBJ1-1; D gene uncertain. There are 14 residues in the CDR3. The V end lost 3 bases, the J end lost 4 bases, and 12 bases lay between the germline ends. Looked up from germline, CDR1 is SEHNR and CDR2 is FQNEAQ (reference sequence). DNA of the CDR3: TGTGCCAGCAGCTTTACGTTGACGCGCACTGAAGCTTTCTTT. Protein product: CASSFTLTRTEAFF.

This clone appeared once. The chain carries TRBV27 and TRBJ1-5; D remains ambiguous. Trimming removed 5 bases at V and 5 bases at J, with 13 bases between. This CDR3 spans 14 amino acids. Per germline, CDR1 MNHEY and CDR2 SMNVEV (reference sequence). The CDR3 reads CASSPRRLDQPQHF. The DNA for the CDR3 is TGTGCCAGCAGTCCCCGTCGGTTAGATCAGCCCCAGCATTTT.

The chain employs TRBV18 and TRBJ1-5, with TRBD1 matching 11 bases. The trim removed 3 bases at V and 7 bases at J, leaving 8 bases unmatched. Germline CDR1 KGHSH, CDR2 LQKENI. The CDR3 runs 16 residues. The CDR3: CASSPGQGGFGQPQHF. CDR3 DNA sequence: TGTGCCAGCTCACCGGGACAGGGGGGCTTTGGACAGCCCCAGCATTTT.

This chain links TRBV4-1 with TRBJ2-5, with 8 positions matching TRBD1. CDR3 length: 15 residues. J was trimmed by 5 bases and V by 4 bases; bases with no gene match: 9. In germline, CDR1 is MGHRA, CDR2 YSYEKL. This chain's CDR3 is CASSPRTGRMETQYF. CDR3 DNA sequence: TGCGCCAGCAGCCCCAGGACAGGGAGAATGGAGACCCAGTACTTC.

Only a few counts were recorded for this clone. This chain joins TRBV27 and TRBJ1-1; TRBD1 matches 11 bases. The CDR3 spans 15 residues. Losses at the gene ends were 4 bases for V and 6 bases for J; bases not matched to a gene: 7. Germline values: CDR1 MNHEY, CDR2 SMNVEV (reference sequence). DNA of the CDR3: TGTGCCAGCAGTTGGACAGGGGGCTCTCACGCTGAAGCTTTCTTT. This gives the protein CASSWTGGSHAEAFF.

This chain links TRBV7-8 with TRBJ2-3; D possibly corresponds to TRBD2 (5 bases). The CDR3 length is 11 residues. Trimming removed 5 bases from V and 11 bases from J, with 11 bases in between. CDR1 is SGHVS and CDR2 is FQNEAQ in the germline V gene. CDR3 DNA sequence: TGTGCCAGCAGCCCCCACCGGGGGCAGTATTTT. The encoded protein is CASSPHRGQYF.

Details on this clone: The sample carries other DNA sequences with the same CDR3. The chain recombines TRBV28 with TRBJ1-5; D gene unclear. The CDR3 is 13 residues long. V dropped 5 bases and J dropped 1 base, with 6 bases sitting between them. CDR1 is MDHEN and CDR2 is SYDVKM in the germline V gene. The CDR3: CASSLPSNQPQHF. The CDR3 coding sequence is TGTGCCAGCAGTCTCCCAAGCAATCAGCCCCAGCATTTT.

The chain uses TRBV6-5 and TRBJ1-1; 11 bases line up with TRBD1. The CDR3 length is 14 residues. V shed 6 bases and J 4 bases; nucleotides not matched to a gene: 4. Germline V gives CDR1 MNHEY, CDR2 SVGAGI. CDR3 sequence: CASSAGTGGTEAFF. Written as DNA, the CDR3 is TGTGCCAGCAGCGCCGGGACAGGGGGCACTGAAGCTTTCTTT.

The gene calls are TRBV9 and TRBJ1-2, with 10 positions matching TRBD1. CDR3 length equals 17 residues. V shed 0 bases, J shed 4 bases, and the junction held 9 bases outside the gene matches. CDR1 is SGDLS and CDR2 is YYNGEE in the germline V gene. CDR3 sequence: CASSVERDRGPSYGYTF. DNA of the CDR3: TGTGCCAGCAGCGTAGAGAGGGACAGGGGCCCTTCCTATGGCTACACCTTC.

The CDR3 bases are TGTGCCAGCAGCGTGACAGGGAATCCCTCAAATGAGCAGTTCTTC. The encoded protein is CASSVTGNPSNEQFF. The chain is built from TRBV2 and TRBJ2-1; 7 nucleotides agree with TRBD1. The CDR3 runs 15 residues. V lost 6 bases, J lost 7 bases, and 12 bases stayed unmatched. Germline CDR1 reads SNHLY; CDR2 reads FYNNEI.

The chain links TRBV4-1 to TRBJ1-2; D gene unclear. CDR1 is MGHRA, CDR2 YSYEKL, per germline. The CDR3 sequence is 16 residues long. V was pared by 0 bases and J by 0 bases, with 11 bases between. CDR3: CASSQDLVATNYGYTF. In nucleotides, the CDR3 is TGCGCCAGCAGCCAAGATCTGGTAGCTACTAACTATGGCTACACCTTC.

The V and J genes are TRBV3-1 (or the pseudogene TRBV3-2) and TRBJ2-4; 8 bases agree with TRBD2. Unmatched junction bases numbered 5, after V lost 6 bases and J lost 1 base. The CDR3 extends over 15 amino acids. Germline-derived CDR1 and CDR2 are LGHDT and YNNKEL (reference sequence). CDR3 bases: TGTGCCAGCAGACCGGGGGGGGCGGCCAAAAACATTCAGTACTTC. Encoded protein: CASRPGGAAKNIQYF.

The V and J genes are TRBV18 and TRBJ1-4; D is ambiguous. The CDR3 has 13 amino acids. The V end was cut by 2 bases, the J end by 8 bases, with 9 bases between. CDR1 and CDR2 (germline): KGHSH, LQKENI. The CDR3 DNA sequence: TGTGCCAGCTCACCAGAGCTACTGGAAAAACTGTTTTTT. This codes for CASSPELLEKLFF.

This chain uses TRBV29-1 with TRBJ1-1; no firm D call. CDR1 SQVTM and CDR2 ANQGSEA come from the germline V gene. CDR3 length: 10 amino acids. V dropped 4 bases and J dropped 7 bases, with 7 bases sitting between them. The CDR3 nucleotides are TGCAGCGTTGTTATGATTGAAGCTTTCTTT. Its protein is CSVVMIEAFF. The full variable domain, in which reference TRBV29-1 and TRBJ1-1 provide the parts outside the CDR3, is SAVISQKPSRDICQRGTSLTIQCQVDSQVTMMFWYRQQPGQSLTLIATANQGSEATYESGFVIDKFPISRPNLTFSTLTVSNMSPEDSSIYLCSVVMIEAFFGQGTRLTVV.

V and J are TRBV9 and TRBJ2-1; 7 bases are a match to TRBD2. The germline CDR1 and CDR2 sequences are SGDLS and YYNGEE. V trimming: 4 bases; J trimming: 7 bases; junction bases outside the gene matches: 11. The CDR3 runs 15 residues. This CDR3 is CASSPLLGGLNEQFF. For the CDR3, the DNA is TGTGCCAGCAGCCCCCTTCTGGGGGGGTTAAATGAGCAGTTCTTC. Full variable domain (missing parts from reference TRBV9 and TRBJ2-1): DSGVTQTPKHLITATGQRVTLRCSPRSGDLSVYWYQQSLDQGLQFLIQYYNGEERAKGNILERFSAQQFPDLHSELNLSSLELGDSALYFCASSPLLGGLNEQFFGPGTRLTVL.

The chain recombines TRBV18 with TRBJ1-1; maybe TRBD1 (5 bases). Deletions cut 8 bases from V and 1 base from J, with 17 bases between. The CDR3 runs to 15 residues. The germline gives CDR1 KGHSH, CDR2 LQKENI. DNA of the CDR3: TGTGCCAGCCCTCCTCCGGGGACCAAGAACACTGAAGCTTTCTTT. This gives the protein CASPPPGTKNTEAFF.

V and J are TRBV15 and TRBJ2-1, with D perhaps matching TRBD1 (6 bases). Germline CDR1 is LNHNV and CDR2 is YYDKDF (reference sequence). With 0 bases removed from V and 6 bases from J, the gap between germline ends came to 12 bases. The length of the CDR3 is 15 residues. In DNA, the CDR3 is TGTGCCACCAGCAGAGAGACAGGTTGGGGCAATGAGCAGTTCTTC. Translated: CATSRETGWGNEQFF.

The chain recombines TRBV7-9 with TRBJ1-1; D possibly corresponds to TRBD1 (5 bases). CDR3 length equals 13 residues. The V gene lost 5 bases and the J gene lost 2 bases, with 9 bases spanning the gap. CDR1 is SEHNR, CDR2 FQNEAQ, per germline (reference sequence). DNA for the CDR3: TGTGCCAGCAGCCCGACAGTAAACACTGAAGCTTTCTTT. This gives the protein CASSPTVNTEAFF.

The rearrangement joins TRBV12-3 or TRBV12-4 to TRBJ1-2, with TRBD1 matching 8 bases. The CDR3 covers 13 residues. Trimming cost V 8 bases and J 6 bases; bases outside gene matches: 8. The CDR3 here is CASRTRGRDGYTF. CDR3 nucleotide sequence: TGTGCCAGCCGTACCAGGGGGCGCGATGGCTACACCTTC.

CDR3 DNA: TGTGCCAGCAGCCAGACCGGGACCATATACAATGAGCAGTTCTTC. Its translation is CASSQTGTIYNEQFF. This chain links TRBV3-1 (or the pseudogene TRBV3-2) with TRBJ2-1; D possibly uses TRBD1 or TRBD2 (5 bases each). The V gene's germline CDR1 is LGHDT and CDR2 YNNKEL (reference sequence). V was shortened by 3 bases and J by 4 bases, with 13 bases between the two germline ends. The CDR3 is 15 residues long.

The chain is built from TRBV6-6 and TRBJ1-2, with 7 positions matching TRBD1. Per the germline V gene, CDR1 is MNHNY and CDR2 is SVGAGI (reference sequence). This CDR3 contains 14 residues. Trimming took 5 bases from V and 14 from J; bases not matched to a gene: 17. The DNA for the CDR3 is TGTGCCAGCAGTCCAATGACAGGGCCGCTCTCTACGACCTTC. It encodes CASSPMTGPLSTTF.

The V call is TRBV29-1, the J call TRBJ2-5; D is possibly TRBD2 (5 bases). Deletions cut 4 bases from V and 5 bases from J, with 17 bases between. Germline CDR1 SQVTM, CDR2 ANQGSEA. The length of the CDR3 is 14 residues. CDR3 sequence: CSVGAPSLGETQYF. The CDR3 DNA is TGCAGCGTTGGGGCGCCTAGCTTAGGCGAGACCCAGTACTTC.

This sequence joins TRBV18 and TRBJ1-1; D is perhaps TRBD1 (6 bases). V lost 2 bases and J 1 base, leaving 8 bases between the germline ends. The CDR3 contains 14 residues. Germline V gene sequence: CDR1 KGHSH, CDR2 LQKENI. The CDR3 is CASSPGGANTEAFF. CDR3 bases: TGTGCCAGCTCACCAGGGGGCGCGAACACTGAAGCTTTCTTT. Complete variable domain (other parts from reference TRBV18 and TRBJ1-1): NAGVMQNPRHLVRRRGQEARLRCSPMKGHSHVYWYRQLPEEGLKFMVYLQKENIIDESGMPKERFSAEFPKEGPSILRIQQVVRGDSAAYFCASSPGGANTEAFFGQGTRLTVV.

The chain links TRBV2 to TRBJ2-7; weak D call: TRBD1 (6 bases). Germline V CDR1 and CDR2: SNHLY, FYNNEI. Between the trimmed V and J ends, which lost 6 bases and 6 bases, there was a span of 18 bases. This CDR3 spans 14 amino acids. Written as DNA, the CDR3 is TGTGCCAGCAGGGTTGACCAGGGGTTCGGCGAGCAGTACTTC. Translating it yields CASRVDQGFGEQYF.